Sequencing of this TCR beta chain was carried out in a study of beta chain features in type 1 diabetes. Findings and caveats of the study: Moderate but significant shortening of TCRB CDR3s was recorded in all four CD4+ subsets from Type 1 diabetes patients. Patients' naive, central memory and regulatory TCRB repertoires appeared more alike than those of healthy donors. Cells expressing TCR highly could be over-represented by cDNA sequencing.

Germline CDR1 MDHEN, CDR2 SYDVKM. J was trimmed by 9 bases and V by 6 bases; bases with no gene match: 13. This CDR3 is built from 16 residues. This clone has a count of ten or more. Antigen specificity is unknown. Reverse transcription of all isolated RNA meant that expressed TCRB transcripts were sequenced. Profiling relied on immunoSEQ multiplex PCR, and the TCRdb table lists in-frame clones only, not all of them. The table shows 300,000 or so clones, with 7% to 9% occurring only once. The TCR was taken from a woman between 18 and 29 years old in good health. The chain employs TRBV28 and TRBJ2-2, with TRBD2 matching 10 bases. Specimen: central memory CD4+ T cells from blood. The CDR3 is CASSKLAGRNGRELFF. CDR3 DNA sequence: TGTGCCAGCAGCAAACTAGCGGGGAGAAACGGGAGGGAGCTGTTTTTT.